This record looks at one T cell receptor (beta chain) sequence and its context. Its antigen remains unidentified. The repertoire was sequenced with immunoSEQ multiplex PCR; TCRdb's copy has only in-frame clones and lacks some. Of fewer than 35,000 clones in the sample, more than 85% were seen once. Documented time point: cycle 4 day 1 (C4D1), after more than 5 weeks of nivolumab. Every patient relapsed after autologous stem cell transplantation, and brentuximab vedotin exposure varied. Researchers used magnetic negative selection to pull out pure CD4+ T cells from thawed PBMCs. This sample is part of a study of PD-1 blockade in classical Hodgkin lymphoma. Across the whole study: The patients were dosed with nivolumab 3 mg/kg, infused intravenously every 2 weeks.

Findings and caveats of the study: By C4D1, diversity of CD4+ TCRs had risen significantly, whereas that of CD8+ TCRs had not. Before treatment, TCR diversity in newly diagnosed patients was reportedly lower than in healthy donors.

Germline V gene data show CDR1 as SGDLS and CDR2 as YYNGEE. The CDR3 consists of 16 residues. The V gene lost 0 bases and the J gene lost 10 bases, with 22 bases spanning the gap. This sequence originates from a human donor with classical Hodgkin lymphoma. This chain connects TRBV9 to TRBJ1-2; no reliable D call. The material was CD4+ T cells from blood, obtained before the fourth cycle of nivolumab. CDR3 in DNA: TGTGCCAGCAGCGTAGAGGGCAGGTCGCGACCTATGGACTACACCTTC. Protein product: CASSVEGRSRPMDYTF.